The next 27 T cell receptor beta chains were all read from a single sample in a study of spatial heterogeneity in lung cancer (dated by TCRdb to about 2019). Libraries were prepared through 5' RACE. The instrument given in TCRdb is NextSeq 500. In TCRdb, the public reads were trimmed at Q25 with fastp and aligned with MiXCR, with productive beta chains retained. When rows share a CDR3 protein, they turn into one entry using the most common DNA and genes. The sample contains some 6,000 distinct CDR3 sequences, 13% to 15% of them found a single time. The ten largest clonotypes hold 11% of the sample. Overall results and qualifications from the work: The tumor nonsynonymous mutation count correlated with the number of expanded alpha and beta TCRs within the tumor.

In light of the paper, this sample's time point label describes: sample taken at primary tumor resection. These receptors are not linked to any known antigen. The sample here was lung tumor tissue, taken at surgery. The source is a male donor with early-stage non-small cell lung cancer.

This clonotype counts as medium-sized. J is TRBJ2-1 and V is TRBV12-3 or TRBV12-4; the D is unclear. The CDR3 loop spans 11 amino acids. The germline V and J ends were trimmed by 4 bases and 4 bases, with 2 bases remaining between them. The CDR3 reads CASSSYNEQFF. CDR3 DNA sequence: TGTGCCAGCAGTTCTTACAATGAGCAGTTCTTC.

The V call is TRBV24-1, the J call TRBJ2-3; TRBD2 matches 9 bases. The CDR3 is 17 residues long. The junction had 13 bases not matched to a gene; V was cut back by 7 bases and J by 3 bases. CDR1 and CDR2 (germline): KGHDR, SFDVKD. CDR3 sequence: CATRTGRGGLGTDTQYF. CDR3 DNA: TGTGCCACCAGGACCGGGCGGGGGGGCCTGGGAACAGATACGCAGTATTTT.

In this sample, this clonotype is medium-sized (0.01 to 0.1%). V gene TRBV27 combines with J gene TRBJ1-5, with D perhaps TRBD1 (5 bases). Germline V gene data show CDR1 as MNHEY and CDR2 as SMNVEV (reference sequence). This CDR3 is 15 amino acids long. Trimming left V 0 bases short and J 6 bases short, with 12 bases between. The CDR3, as DNA: TGTGCCAGCAGTTTATCTGCAGGGAACGGTCAGCCCCAGCATTTT. Translated, it gives CASSLSAGNGQPQHF.

This clonotype was counted between two and nine times. V and J are TRBV6-2 or TRBV6-3 and TRBJ1-1; D is uncertain. CDR1 and CDR2 from the germline V gene are MNHEY and SVGEGT. V was cut by 2 bases and J by 10 bases, with 14 bases left in between. CDR3 size: 13 residues. DNA for the CDR3: TGTGCCAGCAGTTACACCTCCAAGTCAGGAGCTTTCTTT. It translates to CASSYTSKSGAFF.

This clonotype was counted many times. The V and J genes are TRBV5-1 and TRBJ2-2; D perhaps matches TRBD2 (6 bases). This CDR3 has 17 residues. Trimming took 3 bases from V and 2 from J, leaving 17 bases between them. The germline V gene encodes CDR1 SGHRS and CDR2 YFSETQ. CDR3 amino acids: CASSSSTGVGNTGELFF. CDR3 sequence (DNA): TGCGCCAGCAGCTCGAGTACGGGGGTCGGAAACACCGGGGAGCTGTTTTTT.

This clonotype was picked up many times. As DNA, the CDR3 is TGTGCCAGCAGTTCAAGCGGGAGGACTGGCAATGAGCAGTTCTTC. Protein product: CASSSSGRTGNEQFF. This chain connects TRBV11-2 to TRBJ2-1; the match to TRBD2 covers 9 bases. The CDR3 is 15 amino acids. The junction had 9 bases not matched to a gene; V was cut back by 6 bases and J by 6 bases. The germline gives CDR1 SGHAT, CDR2 FQNNGV.

This clonotype counts as medium-sized (0.01 to 0.1%). The rearrangement uses TRBV24-1 and TRBJ2-2; D remains unclear. With 6 bases removed from V and 2 bases from J, the gap between germline ends came to 3 bases. CDR3 length: 12 residues. Germline V gene sequence: CDR1 KGHDR, CDR2 SFDVKD. The CDR3 protein is CATSLNTGELFF. CDR3 sequence (DNA): TGTGCCACCAGTTTAAACACCGGGGAGCTGTTTTTT.

This chain joins TRBV12-3 or TRBV12-4 and TRBJ1-2; D perhaps matches TRBD1 (5 bases). The CDR3 spans 13 residues. V lost 6 bases and J 4 bases, leaving 12 bases between the germline ends. The CDR3 region has the DNA TGTGCCAGCAGCCCGGGACCGACCTATGGCTACACCTTC. Protein product: CASSPGPTYGYTF.

This clonotype showed up many times. The V and J genes are TRBV10-1 and TRBJ1-1; tentative D call: TRBD1 (6 bases). Trimming took 0 bases from V and 1 from J, leaving 15 bases between them. The CDR3 covers 17 residues. Per germline, CDR1 WNHNN and CDR2 SYGVQD (reference sequence). CDR3: CASSESEGVSENTEAFF. In DNA form, the CDR3 reads TGCGCCAGCAGTGAGTCGGAGGGGGTCAGTGAGAACACTGAAGCTTTCTTT.

This clonotype is medium-sized. The chain uses TRBV7-9 and TRBJ2-7; D may be TRBD1 or TRBD2 (5 bases each). This CDR3 is built from 14 residues. The V end lost 4 bases, the J end lost 4 bases, and 14 bases lay between the germline ends. Germline V gene sequence: CDR1 SEHNR, CDR2 FQNEAQ (reference sequence). In DNA form, the CDR3 reads TGTGCCAGCAGCTCGAAGGGACGCCCGTACGAGCAGTACTTC. Protein product: CASSSKGRPYEQYF.

In this sample, this clonotype is medium-sized. This chain joins TRBV28 and TRBJ1-2, with unresolved D. The V end was cut by 3 bases, the J end by 7 bases, with 18 bases between. Germline CDR1 MDHEN, CDR2 SYDVKM. The CDR3 has 15 residues. This CDR3 is CASSFAIPGATGYTF. CDR3 DNA: TGTGCCAGCAGTTTTGCAATACCGGGAGCGACTGGCTACACCTTC.

The rearrangement uses TRBV6-6 and TRBJ2-7; D gene ambiguous. The CDR3 runs 10 residues. Germline CDR1 is MNHNY and CDR2 is SVGAGI (reference sequence). Trimming left V 7 bases short and J 7 bases short, with 8 bases between. The CDR3 is CASKGQEQYF. The CDR3 DNA sequence: TGTGCCAGCAAGGGCCAAGAGCAGTACTTC.

This clonotype is categorized as medium-sized. The chain is built from TRBV6-1 and TRBJ2-1, with D hard to call. This CDR3 is built from 15 residues. CDR1 and CDR2 from the germline V gene are MNHNS and SASEGT. Trimming left V 1 base short and J 8 bases short, with 15 bases between. CDR3: CASSEGLSSLYEQFF. The DNA for the CDR3 is TGTGCCAGCAGTGAAGGGTTATCGTCGTTATATGAGCAGTTCTTC.

This sequence joins TRBV7-9 and TRBJ1-1; a weak D match, TRBD1 (5 bases). CDR3 length equals 14 residues. With 4 bases removed from V and 3 bases from J, the gap between germline ends came to 12 bases. Germline V CDR1 and CDR2: SEHNR, FQNEAQ (reference sequence). CDR3 coding DNA: TGTGCCAGCAGCTCCTCAGGGAGCGACACTGAAGCTTTCTTT. This codes for CASSSSGSDTEAFF.

By sample fraction, this clonotype is medium-sized. The chain joins TRBV19 to TRBJ2-5, with D tentatively TRBD2 (5 bases). V dropped 5 bases and J dropped 1 base, with 14 bases sitting between them. Germline V gene data show CDR1 as LNHDA and CDR2 as SQIVND (reference sequence). The CDR3 loop spans 15 amino acids. This CDR3 is CASSPPGWGQETQYF. The CDR3 DNA is TGTGCCAGTAGTCCTCCGGGGTGGGGCCAAGAGACCCAGTACTTC.

This clonotype was counted at least ten times. The chain couples TRBV27 to TRBJ2-7; D might be TRBD2 (5 bases). Germline assignment: CDR1 MNHEY and CDR2 SMNVEV (reference sequence). The CDR3 spans 13 residues. V was pared by 6 bases and J by 2 bases, with 11 bases between. The CDR3 is CASSGDGTYEQYF. The CDR3 coding sequence is TGTGCCAGCAGCGGGGATGGAACCTACGAGCAGTACTTC.

This clonotype ranks as medium-sized. This chain connects TRBV2 to TRBJ1-1, with 8 bases identical to TRBD1. With 5 bases clipped from V and 7 bases from J, the junction kept 18 bases outside the gene matches. This CDR3 comprises 17 residues. CDR1 is SNHLY and CDR2 is FYNNEI in the germline V gene. This CDR3 reads CASSQEDRASQGDEAFF. In nucleotides, the CDR3 is TGTGCCAGCAGTCAAGAGGACAGGGCATCCCAGGGGGATGAAGCTTTCTTT.

This clonotype was recorded many times. The rearrangement uses TRBV5-1 and TRBJ2-5; D ambiguous. The V and J ends lost 4 bases and 2 bases respectively, with 12 bases between them. Germline V gene data show CDR1 as SGHRS and CDR2 as YFSETQ. The length of the CDR3 is 14 residues. The CDR3 spells CASSAAAPQETQYF. For the CDR3, the DNA is TGCGCCAGCAGCGCGGCGGCACCTCAAGAGACCCAGTACTTC.

This clonotype was seen many times. The J gene is TRBJ1-6, the V gene TRBV5-1; TRBD1 matches at 8 bases. This CDR3 is 16 amino acids long. Germline lookup yields CDR1 SGHRS and CDR2 YFSETQ. The junction had 11 bases not matched to a gene; V was cut back by 2 bases and J by 10 bases. DNA of the CDR3: TGCGCCAGCAGCTTTTCCGGACAGGGAGGAAGATCACCCCTCCACTTT. This translates into CASSFSGQGGRSPLHF.

By share of the sample, this clonotype is medium-sized. V usage is TRBV29-1 and J usage is TRBJ2-1; a possible D gene is TRBD1 (5 bases). The CDR3 length is 14 residues. The V gene lost 7 bases and the J gene lost 7 bases, with 20 bases spanning the gap. Germline V gene sequence: CDR1 SQVTM, CDR2 ANQGSEA. The CDR3 loop reads CSARRQYLKNEQFF. The CDR3 DNA follows: TGCAGCGCTCGAAGACAGTACCTAAAGAATGAGCAGTTCTTC.

This clonotype is medium-sized by share. The V gene is TRBV7-3, the J gene TRBJ2-7, with 8 bases lining up with TRBD2. The ends lost 2 bases at V and 2 bases at J; junction bases unmatched: 5. The CDR3 is made up of 15 amino acids. The germline CDR1 and CDR2 sequences are SGHTA and FQGTGA. The CDR3 DNA is TGTGCCAGCAGCTTAGGAGCGGGAGCCGCCTACGAGCAGTACTTC. Its protein product is CASSLGAGAAYEQYF.

By share of the sample, this clonotype is medium-sized. The CDR3 reads CASSLGGSEQYF. CDR3 DNA sequence: TGTGCCAGCAGCTTGGGAGGGTCCGAGCAGTACTTC. This rearrangement joins TRBV7-9 to TRBJ2-7, with TRBD2 matching over 7 bases. V was pared by 3 bases and J by 6 bases, with 2 bases of the junction left unmatched. The CDR3 sequence is 12 residues long. CDR1 is SEHNR and CDR2 is FQNEAQ in the germline V gene (reference sequence).

This clonotype has at least ten counts. The rearrangement joins TRBV7-8 to TRBJ2-3; maybe TRBD1 (6 bases). V dropped 3 bases and J dropped 3 bases, with 25 bases sitting between them. The CDR3 sequence is 19 residues long. Germline V gene sequence: CDR1 SGHVS, CDR2 FQNEAQ. The CDR3 loop is CASSFPLGGGRGRTDTQYF. CDR3 DNA: TGTGCCAGCAGCTTCCCCCTAGGTGGGGGCAGGGGTAGGACAGATACGCAGTATTTT.

By share, this clonotype counts as medium-sized (0.01 to 0.1%). The chain joins TRBV10-2 to TRBJ2-1; perhaps D is TRBD1 or TRBD2 (5 bases each). The CDR3 runs to 13 residues. V was clipped by 6 bases and J by 7 bases, with 13 bases between them. CDR1 is WSHSY, CDR2 SAAADI, per germline. The CDR3 DNA reads as TGCGCCAGCAGAGGGACGAGGAGGAATGAGCAGTTCTTC. It is translated as CASRGTRRNEQFF.

Many counts were recorded for this clonotype. The V and J genes are TRBV29-1 and TRBJ2-1; 10 nucleotides agree with TRBD2. The CDR3 is 14 amino acids. Germline lookup yields CDR1 SQVTM and CDR2 ANQGSEA. Trimming at V came to 3 bases and at J to 6 bases, leaving 5 bases not matched to a gene. CDR3 loop: CSVESSGGPNEQFF. CDR3 nucleotides: TGCAGCGTTGAGTCTAGCGGGGGCCCCAATGAGCAGTTCTTC.

Many counts were recorded for this clonotype. CDR3 protein: CASSRSSVYNEQFF. CDR3 DNA: TGTGCCAGCAGCCGCAGTAGCGTCTACAATGAGCAGTTCTTC. The chain uses TRBV14 and TRBJ2-1, with a possible D match to TRBD2 (5 bases). V lost 4 bases to trimming and J lost 3 bases, with 10 bases between them. The CDR3 runs 14 residues. The germline gives CDR1 SGHDN, CDR2 FVKESK.

In its sample, this clonotype is medium-sized. The chain joins TRBV7-3 to TRBJ2-3, with 7 bases matching TRBD1. Germline V CDR1 and CDR2: SGHTA, FQGTGA. V was clipped by 3 bases and J by 6 bases; unmatched bases: 3. There are 13 residues in the CDR3. Here the CDR3 DNA reads TGTGCCAGCAGCTTGACAGGGATGGATACGCAGTATTTT. It yields the protein CASSLTGMDTQYF.